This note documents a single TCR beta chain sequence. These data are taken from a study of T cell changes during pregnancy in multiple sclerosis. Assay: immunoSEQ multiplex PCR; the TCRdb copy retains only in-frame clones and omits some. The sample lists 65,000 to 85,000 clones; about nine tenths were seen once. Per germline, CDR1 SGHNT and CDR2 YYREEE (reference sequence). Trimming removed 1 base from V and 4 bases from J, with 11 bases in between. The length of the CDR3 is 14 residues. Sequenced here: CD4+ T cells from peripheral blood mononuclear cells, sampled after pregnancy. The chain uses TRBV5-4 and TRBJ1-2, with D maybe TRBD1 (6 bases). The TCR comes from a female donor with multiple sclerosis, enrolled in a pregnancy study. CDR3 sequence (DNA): TGTGCCAGCAGCTTGTCAGGGGCCGTCTATGGCTACACCTTC. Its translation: CASSLSGAVYGYTF.